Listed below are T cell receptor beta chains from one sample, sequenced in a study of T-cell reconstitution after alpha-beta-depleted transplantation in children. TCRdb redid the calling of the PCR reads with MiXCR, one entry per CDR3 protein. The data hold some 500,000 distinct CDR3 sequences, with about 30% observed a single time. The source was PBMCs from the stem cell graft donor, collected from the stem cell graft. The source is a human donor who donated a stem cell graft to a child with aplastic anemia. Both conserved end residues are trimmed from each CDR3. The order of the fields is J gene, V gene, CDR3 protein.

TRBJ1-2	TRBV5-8	ASSLGTLPNYGYT
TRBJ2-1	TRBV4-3	ASSLLPSSGTSYNEQF
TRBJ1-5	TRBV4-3	ASSQVLLSGSQPQH
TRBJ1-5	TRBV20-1	SARGQGVTGQPQH
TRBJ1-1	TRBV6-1	ASRQPGGTNTEAF
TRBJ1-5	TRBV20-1	SARFSNEPQH
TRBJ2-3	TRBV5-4	ASSLVLSTDTQY
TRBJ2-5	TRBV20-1	SARDGGEYQETQY
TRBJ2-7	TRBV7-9	ASSFFAGSVGTEQY
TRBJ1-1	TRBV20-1	SATVPRVNTEAF
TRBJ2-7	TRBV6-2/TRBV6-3	ASSLLGQRSYEQY
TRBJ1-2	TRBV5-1	ASSGDVDWRSYGYT
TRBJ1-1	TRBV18	AISPGQLNTEAF
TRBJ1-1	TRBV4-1	ASSQDPGERTEAF
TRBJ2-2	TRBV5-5	ASSAPSGRTPGELF
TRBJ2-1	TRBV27	ASSLDTRTYNEQF
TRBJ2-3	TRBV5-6	ASSLLSRGTDTQY
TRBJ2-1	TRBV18	ASSPPAARDYNEQF
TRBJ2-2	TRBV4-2	ASSQVTSGRSNTGELF
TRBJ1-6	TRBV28	ASSHPSPLH
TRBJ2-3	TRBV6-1	ASRGQGADTQY
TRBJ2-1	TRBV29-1	SVELGLVTYNEQF
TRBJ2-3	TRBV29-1	SAAHGADTQY
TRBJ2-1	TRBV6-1	ASSLAGGHYNEQF
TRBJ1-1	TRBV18	ASSPGWENTEAF
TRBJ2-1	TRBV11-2	ASSLAVGKEQF
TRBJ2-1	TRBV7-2	ASRLIGDRARGEQF
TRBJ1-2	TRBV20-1	SAGTGGGDGYT
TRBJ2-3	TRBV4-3	ASSQDGMRADTQY
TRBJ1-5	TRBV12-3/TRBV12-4	ASSFAGGRQPQH
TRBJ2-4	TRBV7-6	ASSWTTAEDIQY
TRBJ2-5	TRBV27	ASRPLDQETQY
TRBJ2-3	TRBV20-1	SARERLAGTDTQY
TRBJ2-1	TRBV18	ASSPGLAETYNEQF
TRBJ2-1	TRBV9	ASSAVSSGLPNYNEQF
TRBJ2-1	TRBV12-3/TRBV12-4	ASSFPGQGIGEQF
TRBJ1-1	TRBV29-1	SVTRTAKNTEAF
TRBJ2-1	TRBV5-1	ASSLNSGPYNEQF
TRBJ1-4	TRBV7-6	ASSSDGQKLF
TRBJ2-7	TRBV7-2	ASSLGYKGRNYEQY
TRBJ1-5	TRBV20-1	SAREVAAGNQPQH
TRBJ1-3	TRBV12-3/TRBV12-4	ASSTWGLLSGNTIY